Listed below are T cell receptor beta chains from one sample, sequenced in a study of cytomegalovirus exposure and HLA in healthy donors. Measured with immunoSEQ multiplex PCR; TCRdb has only the in-frame clones, and not every one. The table has some 170,000 clones, 95% to 97% seen once. The sequencing input was PBMCs. These receptors came from a woman aged 18-29 years in good health and CMV-seronegative. Both conserved end residues are part of each CDR3. D genes are given only for firm matches. The size field is filled for only some rows; it gives once, few, many or a size class.

D | size | J | length | V | DNA | CDR3
. | once | TRBJ1-6 | 15 | TRBV27 | TGTGCCAGCAGTTCAGGATCTTTACAGGGCTACCCCCTCCACTTT | CASSSGSLQGYPLHF
TRBD2 | . | TRBJ2-2 | 19 | TRBV9 | TGTGCCAGCAGCGTCGAAGGACCGACTAGCGGGGGGGCATTGGGGGAGCTGTTTTTT | CASSVEGPTSGGALGELFF
. | . | TRBJ2-5 | 14 | TRBV10-3 | TGTGCCATCAGTGAGTCGGAGGAGGTAGAGACCCAGTACTTC | CAISESEEVETQYF
TRBD1 | . | TRBJ1-1 | 14 | TRBV6-5 | TGTGCCAGCAGTTACGGGACAGAAAACACTGAAGCTTTCTTT | CASSYGTENTEAFF
. | . | TRBJ2-7 | 14 | TRBV2 | TGTGCCAGCAGTACGCAGGGGTTAAACTACGAGCAGTACTTC | CASSTQGLNYEQYF
. | . | TRBJ1-1 | 15 | TRBV6-5 | TGTGCCAGCAGTTACTCGAGCGGGGGGGGGACTGAAGCTTTCTTT | CASSYSSGGGTEAFF
TRBD1 | . | TRBJ1-1 | 14 | TRBV25-1 | TGTGCCAGCAGCAGGGGGGCTCGAGGCACTGAAGCTTTCTTT | CASSRGARGTEAFF
. | . | TRBJ2-7 | 11 | TRBV6-5 | TGTGCCAGCAGGGGCCACTACGAGCAGTACTTC | CASRGHYEQYF
TRBD2 | . | TRBJ2-5 | 17 | TRBV4-3 | TGCGCCAGCAGCCGGGCCGGGACTAGCGGGGGCCAAGAGACCCAGTACTTC | CASSRAGTSGGQETQYF
TRBD2 | . | TRBJ2-5 | 15 | TRBV7-6 | TGTGCCAGCAGCCGCTCAGGGGCGGGGGGGGAGACCCAGTACTTC | CASSRSGAGGETQYF
TRBD1 | . | TRBJ1-1 | 13 | TRBV10-3 | TGTGCCGTAAGGCAGGGGGCGAACACTGAAGCTTTCTTT | CAVRQGANTEAFF
. | . | TRBJ2-7 | 14 | TRBV5-6 | TGTGCCAGCAGCCCCGGGCCCCGGGGATACGAGCAGTACTTC | CASSPGPRGYEQYF
. | . | TRBJ2-5 | 15 | TRBV5-6 | TGTGCCAGCAGCTTGAAGGGGGGGCCTCACGAGACCCAGTACTTC | CASSLKGGPHETQYF
. | . | TRBJ1-4 | 13 | TRBV2 | TGTGCCAGCACTGGGCTTAAAAATGAAAAACTGTTTTTT | CASTGLKNEKLFF
TRBD1 | . | TRBJ2-2 | 14 | TRBV2 | TGTGCCAGCAGCCCGGGACAGCTCACCGGGGAGCTGTTTTTT | CASSPGQLTGELFF
TRBD1 | . | TRBJ1-2 | 16 | TRBV9 | TGTGCCAGCAGCGTAGGACCGGACAGGGGGCCCACTGGCTACACCTTC | CASSVGPDRGPTGYTF
TRBD1 | . | TRBJ2-2 | 15 | TRBV19 | TGTGCCAGTAAACGGGACAGGCCGAACACCGGGGAGCTGTTTTTT | CASKRDRPNTGELFF
TRBD1 | . | TRBJ2-7 | 14 | TRBV5-5 | TGTGCCAGCAGCTTGGTCAGGGGGCCCCACGAGCAGTACTTC | CASSLVRGPHEQYF
. | . | TRBJ2-3 | 12 | TRBV11-2 | TGTGCCAGCAGCCCAAACACAGATACGCAGTATTTT | CASSPNTDTQYF
TRBD2 | . | TRBJ2-1 | 15 | TRBV19 | TGTGCCAGTAGTGCCGGGACTAGCTTTAACAATGAGCAGTTCTTC | CASSAGTSFNNEQFF
. | once | TRBJ2-5 | 13 | TRBV2 | TGTGCCAGCAGGGACGACAGGAGGGAGACCCAGTACTTC | CASRDDRRETQYF
. | . | TRBJ1-6 | 17 | TRBV10-3 | TGTGCCATCAGTGAAGGCGTTTCGGGAGCTACAAATTCACCCCTCCACTTT | CAISEGVSGATNSPLHF
TRBD1 | . | TRBJ1-2 | 14 | TRBV19 | TGTGCCAGTAGTATCCGGGACAGGAACTATGGCTACACCTTC | CASSIRDRNYGYTF
TRBD1 | once | TRBJ2-1 | 18 | TRBV11-2 | TGTGCCAGCAGCTTAAGTATGTTGGGGACAGGGGCCTACAATGAGCAGTTCTTC | CASSLSMLGTGAYNEQFF
TRBD2 | . | TRBJ2-3 | 16 | TRBV5-1 | TGCGCCAGCAGCTGGGGTAGACTAGCAAGTTCGGATACGCAGTATTTT | CASSWGRLASSDTQYF
. | . | TRBJ2-7 | 17 | TRBV27 | TGTGCCAGCAGTAGTGCGGGGTTCCGTAAAGAAAACTACGAGCAGTACTTC | CASSSAGFRKENYEQYF
TRBD2 | . | TRBJ2-2 | 17 | TRBV5-8 | TGTGCCAGCAGCCCCTCAAGACCGGGACTAACACTCGGGGAGCTGTTTTTT | CASSPSRPGLTLGELFF
. | . | TRBJ2-3 | 15 | TRBV14 | TGTGCCAGCAGCCAAGCAACAGGGAGCACAGATACGCAGTATTTT | CASSQATGSTDTQYF
TRBD1 | once | TRBJ2-7 | 15 | TRBV6-1 | TGTGCCAGCAGTGAACCCGGACAGGGGTTATTCGAGCAGTACTTC | CASSEPGQGLFEQYF
. | few | TRBJ1-2 | 13 | TRBV6-1 | TGTGCCAGCACTATAGCCCAGCGATATGGCTACACCTTC | CASTIAQRYGYTF
TRBD2 | . | TRBJ2-1 | 15 | TRBV18 | TGTGCCAGCTCACCTCAGCGGGGGGGCCAGAATGAGCAGTTCTTC | CASSPQRGGQNEQFF
. | . | TRBJ1-6 | 14 | TRBV7-3 | TGTGCCAGCTCGGCACAGCTCTATAATTCACCCCTCCACTTT | CASSAQLYNSPLHF
. | . | TRBJ1-5 | 16 | TRBV4-2 | TGTGCCAGCAGCCAAGCGGCAGGGAAAAGCAATCAGCCCCAGCATTTT | CASSQAAGKSNQPQHF
TRBD1 | . | TRBJ2-7 | 15 | TRBV30 | TGTGCCTGGAGTCAGGGACAGGGGCCCCCCTACGAGCAGTACTTC | CAWSQGQGPPYEQYF
TRBD1 | . | TRBJ2-2 | 19 | TRBV6-1 | TGTGCCAGCAGTGAAGTTTTTTTGGCAGGGGGCGGATGGACCGGGGAGCTGTTTTTT | CASSEVFLAGGGWTGELFF
. | . | TRBJ2-7 | 11 | TRBV6-5 | TGTGCCAGCAGTTACCTTAGCGAGCAGTACTTC | CASSYLSEQYF
. | . | TRBJ1-1 | 14 | TRBV4-1 | TGCGCCAGCAGCCAAGAGTCGGGAGGGACTGAAGCTTTCTTT | CASSQESGGTEAFF
. | . | TRBJ1-1 | 15 | TRBV5-1 | TGCGCCAGCAGCCCAAGACAGGAGTCGTACACTGAAGCTTTCTTT | CASSPRQESYTEAFF
TRBD1 | . | TRBJ2-2 | 16 | TRBV19 | TGTGCCACCCGAGCCGCCGGGACAGGGGGGACCGGGGAGCTGTTTTTT | CATRAAGTGGTGELFF
TRBD1 | . | TRBJ1-1 | 15 | TRBV6-6 | TGTGCCAGCACCCCCCTTTCGGGACAGGGTTCTGAAGCTTTCTTT | CASTPLSGQGSEAFF
. | . | TRBJ2-7 | 13 | TRBV7-2 | TGTGCCAGCAGCTTCGCAAACACCTACGAGCAGTACTTC | CASSFANTYEQYF